Each of the 8 T cell receptor beta chains below was sequenced from the same sample in a study of blood T cell repertoires in COVID-19. Assay used: immunoSEQ multiplex PCR; TCRdb lists only in-frame clones, some missing. The table lists over 150,000 clones, roughly 90% of them singletons. Source material: peripheral blood. The origin of the receptors is a man aged 50 or older with acute or convalescent COVID-19.

The chain links TRBV2 to TRBJ2-5; the D gene is possibly TRBD2 (6 bases). This CDR3 spans 15 amino acids. Trimming shortened V by 7 bases and J by 1 base, and 16 bases separated the two germline ends. From germline, CDR1 is SNHLY and CDR2 FYNNEI. CDR3 nucleotides: TGTGCCAGCACGCCGCACGGGGGTCCCCAAGAGACCCAGTACTTC. It codes for CASTPHGGPQETQYF.

V gene TRBV4-1 combines with J gene TRBJ2-4; tentative D call: TRBD1 (5 bases). V was trimmed by 1 base and J by 1 base, leaving 14 bases between them. Germline V CDR1 and CDR2: MGHRA, YSYEKL. The CDR3 loop spans 17 amino acids. The CDR3 bases are TGCGCCAGCAGCCAAGGGGGCCCCCCCGGGGCCAAAAACATTCAGTACTTC. Translation gives CASSQGGPPGAKNIQYF.

The chain links TRBV3-1 (or the pseudogene TRBV3-2) to TRBJ1-4; maybe TRBD1 (5 bases). CDR1 is LGHDT and CDR2 is YNNKEL in the germline V gene (reference sequence). Trimming removed 7 bases from V and 8 bases from J, with 17 bases in between. This CDR3 region has 14 residues. The CDR3 DNA is TGTGCCAGCACGACGGGACTACACGGGGAAAAACTGTTTTTT. Amino acids: CASTTGLHGEKLFF.

This chain uses TRBV18 with TRBJ2-7, with a tentative D call TRBD1 (7 bases). This CDR3 contains 16 residues. Trimming shortened V by 2 bases and J by 7 bases, and 21 bases separated the two germline ends. CDR1 is KGHSH and CDR2 is LQKENI in the germline V gene. The CDR3 region is CASSPWVRDSKREQYF. Written as DNA, the CDR3 is TGTGCCAGCTCACCATGGGTGCGGGACAGCAAGCGTGAGCAGTACTTC.

The chain links TRBV3-1 (or the pseudogene TRBV3-2) to TRBJ2-2; TRBD1 is a possible D gene (6 bases). Germline loops: CDR1 LGHDT, CDR2 YNNKEL (reference sequence). This CDR3 region has 16 residues. V lost 3 bases, J lost 2 bases, and 13 bases lay in between. The CDR3 spells CASSHVRGVNTGELFF. The CDR3 bases are TGTGCCAGCAGCCATGTCAGGGGAGTAAACACCGGGGAGCTGTTTTTT.

A single count supports this clone. The rearrangement uses TRBV5-6 and TRBJ2-3; no clear D. This CDR3 contains 13 residues. The V end lost 4 bases, the J end lost 2 bases, and 8 bases lay between the germline ends. Looked up from germline, CDR1 is SGHDT and CDR2 is YYEEEE. The CDR3 DNA reads as TGTGCCAGCAGCGGCTCCACCACAGATACGCAGTATTTT. Encoded protein: CASSGSTTDTQYF.

The genes are TRBV6-5 and TRBJ2-7; 7 nucleotides match TRBD1. Germline CDR1 reads MNHEY; CDR2 reads SVGAGI. CDR3 length: 13 residues. Unmatched junction bases numbered 4, after V lost 6 bases and J lost 2 bases. CDR3 in amino acids: CASRGGYPYEQYF. In DNA form, the CDR3 reads TGTGCCAGCAGAGGGGGCTATCCCTACGAGCAGTACTTC.

The chain uses TRBV7-3 and TRBJ2-2, with D possibly being TRBD1 (5 bases). Germline V gene data show CDR1 as SGHTA and CDR2 as FQGTGA. This CDR3 contains 13 residues. The ends were cut back, 4 bases at V and 5 bases at J, with 8 bases in the middle. The CDR3 loop reads CASSSGQTGELFF. The CDR3 nucleotides read TGTGCCAGCAGCTCTGGACAAACCGGGGAGCTGTTTTTT.